A single sample gave rise to the 29 T cell receptor beta chains below, sequenced in a study of neurological immune-mediated disorders. TCRdb reanalysed the 5' RACE reads using MiXCR and keeps one entry per CDR3 protein. The sample shows approximately 70,000 distinct CDR3 sequences, 3% to 5% of them seen only once. The material sequenced was PBMCs. The origin of the receptors is a man under 40 with multiple sclerosis.

This clonotype appeared a few times. The rearrangement joins TRBV7-6 to TRBJ1-1, with 8 bases lining up with TRBD1. Germline CDR1 reads SGHVS; CDR2 reads FNYEAQ. The CDR3 loop spans 15 amino acids. Trimming removed 0 bases from V and 5 bases from J; junction bases left unmatched: 5. The CDR3 bases are TGTGCCAGCAGCTTAGCCCAGGGGGCAGTGACTGAAGCTTTCTTT. It is translated as CASSLAQGAVTEAFF. The entire variable domain, with the rest obtained from reference TRBV7-6 and TRBJ1-1, is as follows: GAGVSQSPRYKVTKRGQDVALRCDPISGHVSLYWYRQALGQGPEFLTYFNYEAQQDKSGLPNDRFSAERPEGSISTLTIQRTEQRDSAMYRCASSLAQGAVTEAFFGQGTRLTVV.

The table lists this clonotype with many counts. The chain has TRBV5-1 and TRBJ2-7; TRBD1 matches 8 bases. V lost 5 bases to trimming and J lost 5 bases; unmatched junction nucleotides: 6. Germline values: CDR1 SGHRS, CDR2 YFSETQ. The length of the CDR3 is 13 residues. The CDR3 loop reads CASRSTGDHEQYF. The CDR3 coding sequence is TGCGCCAGCAGGTCGACAGGGGACCACGAGCAGTACTTC.

CDR3 DNA: TGTGCCAGCAGCTCCGGACAGGGGGCCTTTTACGAGCAGTACTTC. Translation gives CASSSGQGAFYEQYF. This chain joins TRBV5-4 and TRBJ2-7; 11 bases agree with TRBD1. The V gene's germline CDR1 is SGHNT and CDR2 YYREEE (reference sequence). The CDR3 has 15 amino acids. V lost 3 bases, J lost 4 bases, and 6 bases stayed unmatched.

This clonotype was detected ten times or more. The rearrangement uses TRBV11-2 and TRBJ1-4, with D unclear. The CDR3 length is 13 residues. Germline V lookup: CDR1 SGHAT, CDR2 FQNNGV. The V end lost 4 bases, the J end lost 7 bases, and 10 bases lay between the germline ends. CDR3 DNA sequence: TGTGCCAGCAGCTCCAGTTTAAGTGAAAAACTGTTTTTT. Translation: CASSSSLSEKLFF.

This clonotype was detected ten times or more. The chain has TRBV3-1 and TRBJ2-5, with D possibly matching TRBD1 (10 bases). CDR1 and CDR2 from the germline V gene are LGHDT and YNNKEL (reference sequence). The CDR3 covers 15 residues. The V end lost 4 bases, the J end lost 4 bases, and 16 bases lay between the germline ends. The CDR3 region has the DNA TGTGCCAGCAGCCCTAGCGGGGACAGGGGAGAGACCCAGTACTTC. It encodes CASSPSGDRGETQYF.

As for this clonotype: A much larger clone sits a single nucleotide away, making a read error possible. The chain combines TRBV5-1 with TRBJ2-1, with a tentative D call TRBD1 (6 bases). V gave up 5 bases and J gave up 8 bases, with 11 bases separating them. The CDR3 spans 12 residues. The germline V gene encodes CDR1 SGHRS and CDR2 YFSETQ. CDR3 nucleotide sequence: TGCGCCAGCAGACAGGGTGGCGATGAGCAGTTCTTC. Its translation is CASRQGGDEQFF.

This clonotype was detected many times. The chain couples TRBV5-5 to TRBJ1-5; 10 nucleotides match TRBD1. With V trimmed by 1 base and J by 7 bases, 8 bases remained unmatched. This CDR3 is 16 amino acids long. Germline V lookup: CDR1 SGHKS, CDR2 YYEKEE (reference sequence). This CDR3 reads CASSLSWTGGGQPQHF. The DNA for the CDR3 is TGTGCCAGCAGCTTGTCCTGGACAGGGGGAGGACAGCCCCAGCATTTT.

This clonotype was picked up many times. The J gene is TRBJ2-7, the V gene TRBV5-1; D might be TRBD2 (6 bases). Germline lookup yields CDR1 SGHRS and CDR2 YFSETQ. The ends were cut back, 4 bases at V and 4 bases at J, with 18 bases in the middle. This CDR3 comprises 15 residues. The CDR3 nucleotides read TGCGCCAGCAGCCGTACCGGGACGGGGACTTACGAGCAGTACTTC. As protein: CASSRTGTGTYEQYF. Combining the CDR3 with reference TRBV5-1 and TRBJ2-7 gives the whole variable domain KAGVTQTPRYLIKTRGQQVTLSCSPISGHRSVSWYQQTPGQGLQFLFEYFSETQRNKGNFPGRFSGRQFSNSRSEMNVSTLELGDSALYLCASSRTGTGTYEQYFGPGTRLTVT.

This clonotype showed up many times. The rearrangement joins TRBV3-1 to TRBJ1-2; the D is unclear. The V end was cut by 3 bases, the J end by 1 base, with 9 bases between. CDR3 length: 14 residues. From germline, CDR1 is LGHDT and CDR2 YNNKEL (reference sequence). CDR3 protein: CASSHLGSNYGYTF. The CDR3 DNA reads as TGTGCCAGCAGCCATCTAGGGAGTAACTATGGCTACACCTTC.

At least ten counts were recorded for this clonotype. The genes are TRBV19 and TRBJ2-7, with TRBD2 as a possible D gene (6 bases). V lost 5 bases and J 2 bases, leaving 13 bases between the germline ends. This CDR3 comprises 14 residues. CDR1 and CDR2 from the germline V gene are LNHDA and SQIVND (reference sequence). The CDR3 coding sequence is TGTGCCAGTAGTGTCAGGGACTCCGCCTACGAGCAGTACTTC. Translating it yields CASSVRDSAYEQYF.

This clonotype was detected many times. The V and J genes are TRBV5-1 and TRBJ2-3; weak D call: TRBD2 (5 bases). The germline V and J ends were trimmed by 2 bases and 4 bases, with 11 bases remaining between them. Germline V gives CDR1 SGHRS, CDR2 YFSETQ. The CDR3 sequence is 14 residues long. The CDR3 reads CASSFRGIADTQYF. In nucleotides, the CDR3 is TGCGCCAGCAGCTTTCGAGGGATCGCAGATACGCAGTATTTT. Full variable domain (remainder filled in from reference TRBV5-1 and TRBJ2-3): KAGVTQTPRYLIKTRGQQVTLSCSPISGHRSVSWYQQTPGQGLQFLFEYFSETQRNKGNFPGRFSGRQFSNSRSEMNVSTLELGDSALYLCASSFRGIADTQYFGPGTRLTVL.

This clonotype occurred a few times. The chain couples TRBV5-1 to TRBJ2-5; possible D gene TRBD2, 5 bases. The CDR3 consists of 13 residues. V lost 7 bases, J lost 3 bases, and 13 bases lay in between. Germline V gene sequence: CDR1 SGHRS, CDR2 YFSETQ. For the CDR3, the DNA is TGCGCCAGCCATGAGGGATCGAAAGAGACCCAGTACTTC. Encoded protein: CASHEGSKETQYF.

In its sample, this clonotype was seen many times. The J gene is TRBJ2-2, the V gene TRBV18; no reliable D call. The CDR3 length is 13 residues. V was shortened by 6 bases and J by 2 bases, with 7 bases between the two germline ends. Germline loops: CDR1 KGHSH, CDR2 LQKENI. The CDR3 sequence: CASSDGNTGELFF. CDR3 in DNA: TGTGCCAGCTCCGACGGAAACACCGGGGAGCTGTTTTTT.

This sequence joins TRBV13 and TRBJ1-2; 8 bases line up with TRBD1. The CDR3 sequence is 14 residues long. Germline V lookup: CDR1 PRHDT, CDR2 FYEKMQ (reference sequence). V was clipped by 5 bases and J by 6 bases; unmatched bases: 8. The CDR3 coding sequence is TGTGCCAGCAGCCCAGACAGGGGAGCTGATGGCTACACCTTC. Amino acid sequence: CASSPDRGADGYTF.

This clonotype was seen ten or more times. The rearrangement links TRBV4-1 to TRBJ1-1; D remains unclear. V lost 2 bases, J lost 2 bases, and 9 bases lay in between. The CDR3 spans 14 residues. The germline V gene has CDR1 MGHRA and CDR2 YSYEKL. CDR3 protein: CASSQQNRNTEAFF. CDR3 DNA: TGCGCCAGCAGCCAACAAAACAGAAACACTGAAGCTTTCTTT.

There are many counts of this clonotype. This chain connects TRBV20-1 to TRBJ2-5; TRBD2 matches at 14 bases. CDR1 is DFQATT, CDR2 SNEGSKA, per germline (reference sequence). This CDR3 comprises 18 residues. V was pared by 4 bases and J by 5 bases, with 15 bases of the junction left unmatched. CDR3 DNA sequence: TGCAGTGCTAAGGCAATACGACTAGCGGGGGGGCCGGAGGAGACCCAGTACTTC. Its translation: CSAKAIRLAGGPEETQYF.

This clonotype showed up many times. J is TRBJ2-7 and V is TRBV6-5; TRBD1 is a possible D gene (6 bases). CDR1 is MNHEY and CDR2 is SVGAGI in the germline V gene. Trimming pared 2 bases from V and 6 bases from J, leaving 11 bases between. The CDR3 runs 13 residues. The CDR3: CASSYRDTGEQYF. The CDR3 DNA follows: TGTGCCAGCAGTTACCGGGACACAGGCGAGCAGTACTTC.

This clonotype came up many times. This sequence joins TRBV4-1 and TRBJ1-1; perhaps TRBD1 as D (5 bases). The V and J ends lost 2 bases and 2 bases respectively, with 9 bases between them. The germline V gene encodes CDR1 MGHRA and CDR2 YSYEKL. The CDR3 runs 14 residues. CDR3 amino acids: CASSQIGTNTEAFF. For the CDR3, the DNA is TGCGCCAGCAGCCAAATAGGGACCAACACTGAAGCTTTCTTT.

This clonotype was seen ten or more times. The chain carries TRBV2 and TRBJ2-7; a possible D gene is TRBD1 (5 bases). The V end was cut by 3 bases, the J end by 3 bases, with 12 bases between. Germline V gives CDR1 SNHLY, CDR2 FYNNEI. The CDR3 consists of 14 residues. In DNA, the CDR3 is TGTGCCAGCAGTGACCAGGGCAGTAGCTACGAGCAGTACTTC. This gives the protein CASSDQGSSYEQYF.

This clonotype was seen at least ten times. V usage is TRBV7-9 and J usage is TRBJ1-6; a weak D match, TRBD1 (5 bases). The germline V gene encodes CDR1 SEHNR and CDR2 FQNEAQ (reference sequence). The CDR3 loop spans 16 amino acids. Trimming shortened V by 7 bases and J by 1 base, and 14 bases separated the two germline ends. The CDR3 here is CASNLGGESYNSPLHF. The CDR3 DNA reads as TGTGCCAGCAATTTGGGGGGAGAGTCCTATAATTCACCCCTCCACTTT. Full variable domain (remainder filled in from reference TRBV7-9 and TRBJ1-6): DTGVSQNPRHKITKRGQNVTFRCDPISEHNRLYWYRQTLGQGPEFLTYFQNEAQLEKSRLLSDRFSAERPKGSFSTLEIQRTEQGDSAMYLCASNLGGESYNSPLHFGNGTRLTVT.

This clonotype was seen at least ten times. The rearrangement uses TRBV11-2 and TRBJ2-7; the D call may be TRBD1 or TRBD2 (5 bases each). V lost 8 bases and J lost 5, with 13 bases in between. This CDR3 contains 12 residues. Germline V gene sequence: CDR1 SGHAT, CDR2 FQNNGV. The CDR3 region is CASGSRDHEQYF. The DNA for the CDR3 is TGTGCCAGCGGTTCCAGGGACCACGAGCAGTACTTC.

This clonotype showed up just a few times. Mismatch with germline at one junction end may stem from a read error. This chain connects TRBV7-9 to TRBJ1-5; D call uncertain. CDR3 size: 14 residues. CDR1 is SEHNR and CDR2 is FQNEAQ in the germline V gene (reference sequence). The CDR3, as DNA: TGTGCCAGCAGCTTAGGGCAGAGCGATCAGCCCCAGAATTTT. Protein sequence: CASSLGQSDQPQNF.

The table lists this clonotype with many counts. The chain couples TRBV11-2 to TRBJ1-1; D gene unclear. Germline V CDR1 and CDR2: SGHAT, FQNNGV. This CDR3 region has 13 residues. V shed 5 bases and J shed 7 bases, with 14 bases lying between them. CDR3 nucleotide sequence: TGTGCCAGCAGCCCCAGGAGGCAGCTTGAAGCTTTCTTT. It codes for CASSPRRQLEAFF.

Many counts were recorded for this clonotype. The V gene is TRBV5-1, the J gene TRBJ1-4; tentative D call: TRBD1 (6 bases). Trimming removed 4 bases from V and 8 bases from J, with 21 bases in between. Germline V gene data show CDR1 as SGHRS and CDR2 as YFSETQ. The CDR3 runs to 16 residues. The chain's CDR3 is CASSGTSHRAGEKLFF. CDR3 DNA sequence: TGCGCCAGCAGCGGGACCTCGCACAGGGCCGGAGAAAAACTGTTTTTT.

A word on this clonotype: A much larger clone is a single base away; this may be a read error. The conserved phenylalanine or tryptophan is not found at the CDR3 terminus, so this likely reflects a read error. This chain connects TRBV7-2 to TRBJ1-3; D is unclear. Looked up from germline, CDR1 is SGHTA and CDR2 is FQGNSA. The CDR3 has 11 amino acids. The V end lost 5 bases, the J end lost 8 bases, and 7 bases lay between the germline ends. DNA for the CDR3: TGTGCCAGCAGCCCGGCGGACACCATATATATT. It yields the protein CASSPADTIYI.

This clonotype was seen ten or more times. The chain joins TRBV5-1 to TRBJ2-5, with no clear D. The CDR3 extends over 14 amino acids. The germline V gene has CDR1 SGHRS and CDR2 YFSETQ. Trimming took 2 bases from V and 2 from J, leaving 10 bases between them. CDR3 region: CASSFSLSQETQYF. In DNA, the CDR3 is TGCGCCAGCAGCTTTTCCCTGAGTCAAGAGACCCAGTACTTC.

This clonotype was found many times. The V gene is TRBV29-1, the J gene TRBJ2-7, with 12 bases matching TRBD2. Trimming removed 4 bases from V and 0 bases from J; junction bases left unmatched: 4. The germline V gene encodes CDR1 SQVTM and CDR2 ANQGSEA. The CDR3 is 15 amino acids. The CDR3, as DNA: TGCAGCGTTGGAAGGACTAGCGGGGCCTCCTACGAGCAGTACTTC. It is translated as CSVGRTSGASYEQYF.

This clonotype has at least ten counts. The chain couples TRBV7-2 to TRBJ1-2; TRBD1 might be the D (6 bases). Trimming shortened V by 2 bases and J by 8 bases, and 15 bases separated the two germline ends. Germline V gene data show CDR1 as SGHTA and CDR2 as FQGNSA. The length of the CDR3 is 14 residues. The CDR3 nucleotides read TGTGCCAGCAGCTTATACGCGGGGGCGAAGGGCTACACCTTC. Its protein product is CASSLYAGAKGYTF.

With regard to this clonotype: The junction departs from the called germline gene at one end, perhaps through a read error. The chain couples TRBV7-2 to TRBJ1-5, with D hard to call. The CDR3 has 13 residues. CDR1 is SGHTA and CDR2 is FQGNSA in the germline V gene. The CDR3 spells CASNGSPNQPQNF. Written as DNA, the CDR3 is TGTGCCAGCAATGGAAGCCCAAATCAGCCCCAGAATTTT.